These 19 T cell receptor beta chains were all obtained from the same sample, sequenced in a study of CD8+CD57+ T cells in acquired aplastic anemia. It was patients with CD8+CD57+ cell expansion by flow cytometry who were chosen for sequencing. Profiles of TCR beta VDJ and CDR3 were generated from a genomic DNA template. TCRdb passed the reads through MiXCR, listing each CDR3 protein once. The sample carries around 50,000 distinct CDR3 sequences, just over 55% recorded once. Source material: sorted CD4+, CD8+, or CD8+CD57+ T cells (not recorded which) from PBMCs. Receptors were obtained from a human donor with aplastic anemia.

The chain combines TRBV20-1 with TRBJ2-5, with 10 bases identical to TRBD1. Germline CDR1 DFQATT, CDR2 SNEGSKA (reference sequence). V was clipped by 5 bases and J by 4 bases; unmatched bases: 7. CDR3 length: 14 amino acids. DNA of the CDR3: TGCAGTGCTCCCTGGGACAGGGGAGGAGAGACCCAGTACTTC. It encodes CSAPWDRGGETQYF.

This clonotype was recorded many times. V is TRBV7-6 and J is TRBJ2-7, with D possibly being TRBD1 (6 bases). V gave up 1 base and J gave up 6 bases, with 7 bases separating them. The CDR3 is made up of 12 amino acids. The V gene's germline CDR1 is SGHVS and CDR2 FNYEAQ. DNA of the CDR3: TGTGCCAGCAGCTTAGTGGGGGCCGAGCAGTACTTC. Residues: CASSLVGAEQYF.

V usage is TRBV7-2 and J usage is TRBJ1-2; D remains ambiguous. V lost 0 bases and J 5 bases, leaving 7 bases between the germline ends. CDR1 SGHTA and CDR2 FQGNSA come from the germline V gene. This CDR3 region has 13 residues. CDR3 sequence: CASSLATFYGYTF. The CDR3 DNA reads TGTGCCAGCAGCTTAGCAACCTTTTATGGCTACACCTTC.

This clonotype was recorded at least ten times. CDR3 protein: CSARDGLYNEQFF. CDR3 in DNA: TGCAGTGCTAGAGATGGGCTCTACAATGAGCAGTTCTTC. The chain combines TRBV20-1 with TRBJ2-1; no definite D call. This CDR3 contains 13 residues. Germline CDR1 is DFQATT and CDR2 is SNEGSKA (reference sequence). The ends were cut back, 0 bases at V and 3 bases at J, with 6 bases in the middle.

V usage is TRBV20-1 and J usage is TRBJ2-5, with TRBD2 identical over 7 bases. CDR1 and CDR2 (germline): DFQATT, SNEGSKA (reference sequence). The CDR3 runs to 14 residues. The ends lost 3 bases at V and 1 base at J; junction bases unmatched: 5. CDR3: CSASLAVAQETQYF. DNA for the CDR3: TGCAGTGCTAGTCTAGCGGTCGCCCAAGAGACCCAGTACTTC.

Only a few counts were recorded for this clonotype. The chain couples TRBV29-1 to TRBJ1-1; TRBD1 aligns across 8 bases. The CDR3 extends over 12 amino acids. V dropped 6 bases and J dropped 4; count of bases not matched to a gene: 4. Per the germline V gene, CDR1 is SQVTM and CDR2 is ANQGSEA. The CDR3 is CSVEQGVTEAFF. CDR3 DNA: TGCAGCGTCGAACAGGGGGTCACTGAAGCTTTCTTT.

This clonotype appeared many times. V is TRBV9 and J is TRBJ2-5, with D perhaps given as TRBD1 or TRBD2 (7 bases each). The length of the CDR3 is 15 residues. The germline V gene encodes CDR1 SGDLS and CDR2 YYNGEE. Trimming left V 0 bases short and J 4 bases short, with 13 bases between. The CDR3 coding sequence is TGTGCCAGCAGCGTAGGGGGCAGGGGGGGAGAGACCCAGTACTTC. Translation: CASSVGGRGGETQYF.

This rearrangement joins TRBV7-2 to TRBJ1-2, with a possible D match to TRBD1 (6 bases). This CDR3 comprises 13 residues. Between the trimmed V and J ends, which lost 5 bases and 2 bases, there was a span of 9 bases. Germline V gene lookup returns CDR1 SGHTA and CDR2 FQGNSA. The CDR3 spells CASSPDRNYGYTF. As DNA, the CDR3 is TGTGCCAGCAGCCCGGACAGAAACTATGGCTACACCTTC.

This clonotype was counted at least ten times. This chain joins TRBV12-3 or TRBV12-4 and TRBJ1-1, with unresolved D. V was cut by 3 bases and J by 8 bases, with 4 bases left in between. This CDR3 region has 10 residues. CDR3 amino acids: CASSFGEAFF. Written as DNA, the CDR3 is TGTGCCAGCAGTTTTGGGGAAGCTTTCTTT.

This clonotype was found a few times. This may stem from a read error, because a much larger clone lies one nucleotide away. The J gene is TRBJ1-2, the V gene TRBV7-8; 7 bases are shared with TRBD1. CDR3 size: 15 residues. CDR1 and CDR2 from the germline V gene are SGHVS and FQNEAQ. The CDR3 loop reads CANSLASTGTYGYTF. CDR3 coding DNA: TGTGCCAACAGCTTAGCCTCGACAGGGACCTATGGCTACACCTTC.

The rearrangement uses TRBV6-5 and TRBJ1-2; tentatively, D is TRBD1 (6 bases). With 6 bases removed from V and 8 bases from J, the gap between germline ends came to 19 bases. Germline V gene lookup returns CDR1 MNHEY and CDR2 SVGAGI. The CDR3 has 14 amino acids. The CDR3 sequence: CASSYGTLDAGYTF. In DNA, the CDR3 is TGTGCCAGCAGCTATGGGACACTGGACGCCGGCTACACCTTC.

The chain recombines TRBV2 with TRBJ2-7; D is perhaps TRBD2 (6 bases). V was shortened by 5 bases and J by 7 bases, with 21 bases between the two germline ends. Germline V gene lookup returns CDR1 SNHLY and CDR2 FYNNEI. The CDR3 is 15 amino acids. CDR3 sequence (DNA): TGTGCCAGCAGTCAACGGACTACCCCGCAATATGAGCAGTACTTC. This sequence encodes CASSQRTTPQYEQYF. The variable domain in full, completed from reference TRBV2 and TRBJ2-7, reads EPEVTQTPSHQVTQMGQEVILRCVPISNHLYFYWYRQILGQKVEFLVSFYNNEISEKSEIFDDQFSVERPDGSNFTLKIRSTKLEDSAMYFCASSQRTTPQYEQYFGPGTRLTVT.

The rearrangement joins TRBV15 to TRBJ1-2; 9 nucleotides align to TRBD1. J lost 7 bases, V lost 3 bases, and 9 bases had no gene match. Germline V gene data show CDR1 as LNHNV and CDR2 as YYDKDF (reference sequence). CDR3 length equals 15 residues. The CDR3 DNA sequence: TGTGCCACCAGCAGGGATAACAGGGGGCAGGGTGGCTACACCTTC. Translation gives CATSRDNRGQGGYTF.

The chain uses TRBV11-3 and TRBJ1-1, with unresolved D. V was shortened by 4 bases and J by 5 bases, with 5 bases between the two germline ends. This CDR3 spans 11 amino acids. Germline V CDR1 and CDR2: SGHNT, YENEEA. The CDR3 DNA is TGTGCCAGCAGCTCCAATACTGAAGCTTTCTTT. Its protein product is CASSSNTEAFF.

In this sample, this clonotype is medium-sized (0.01 to 0.1%). The chain links TRBV15 to TRBJ2-3; perhaps TRBD1 as D (5 bases). The CDR3 totals 12 residues. CDR1 and CDR2 from the germline V gene are LNHNV and YYDKDF (reference sequence). V was trimmed by 9 bases and J by 8 bases, leaving 15 bases between them. CDR3 sequence: CATRPTEGTQYF. As DNA, the CDR3 is TGTGCCACACGACCGACAGAAGGTACGCAGTATTTT. Looking up the rest from reference TRBV15 and TRBJ2-3 gives the full variable domain: DAMVIQNPRYQVTQFGKPVTLSCSQTLNHNVMYWYQQKSSQAPKLLFHYYDKDFNNEADTPDNFQSRRPNTSFCFLDIRSPGLGDTAMYLCATRPTEGTQYFGPGTRLTVL.

The table lists this clonotype with a count of one. Just one base apart from a much larger clone, this may be a read error. The rearrangement uses TRBV4-3 and TRBJ2-5; D remains ambiguous. The germline CDR1 and CDR2 sequences are LGHNA and YSLEER. V was trimmed by 1 base and J by 1 base, leaving 7 bases between them. CDR3 length equals 14 residues. The CDR3 DNA follows: TGCGCCAGCAGCCAAGGCGGCAGCCAAGAGACCCAGTACTTC. The encoded protein is CASSQGGSQETQYF.

J is TRBJ1-2 and V is TRBV20-1; 7 nucleotides line up with TRBD1. With V trimmed by 7 bases and J by 6 bases, 17 bases remained unmatched. Germline loops: CDR1 DFQATT, CDR2 SNEGSKA (reference sequence). The CDR3 consists of 15 residues. The CDR3 protein is CSGFTPDRLVDGYTF. CDR3 coding DNA: TGCAGTGGCTTCACGCCGGACAGGCTAGTCGATGGCTACACCTTC.

This clonotype was recorded a few times. The CDR3 loop reads CASSSYQETQYF. The CDR3 region has the DNA TGTGCCAGCAGCTCGTACCAAGAGACCCAGTACTTC. The rearrangement links TRBV7-6 to TRBJ2-5; the D is unclear. The CDR3 has 12 residues. Germline loops: CDR1 SGHVS, CDR2 FNYEAQ. V lost 4 bases, J lost 0 bases, and 3 bases lay in between.

This rearrangement joins TRBV10-3 to TRBJ2-1; no clear D. The V and J ends lost 6 bases and 8 bases respectively, with 20 bases between them. Germline V gene data show CDR1 as ENHRY and CDR2 as SYGVKD. The CDR3 sequence is 15 residues long. The CDR3 is CAIRADQPIQHEQFF. In DNA, the CDR3 is TGTGCCATCAGGGCAGACCAGCCAATCCAGCATGAGCAGTTCTTC.